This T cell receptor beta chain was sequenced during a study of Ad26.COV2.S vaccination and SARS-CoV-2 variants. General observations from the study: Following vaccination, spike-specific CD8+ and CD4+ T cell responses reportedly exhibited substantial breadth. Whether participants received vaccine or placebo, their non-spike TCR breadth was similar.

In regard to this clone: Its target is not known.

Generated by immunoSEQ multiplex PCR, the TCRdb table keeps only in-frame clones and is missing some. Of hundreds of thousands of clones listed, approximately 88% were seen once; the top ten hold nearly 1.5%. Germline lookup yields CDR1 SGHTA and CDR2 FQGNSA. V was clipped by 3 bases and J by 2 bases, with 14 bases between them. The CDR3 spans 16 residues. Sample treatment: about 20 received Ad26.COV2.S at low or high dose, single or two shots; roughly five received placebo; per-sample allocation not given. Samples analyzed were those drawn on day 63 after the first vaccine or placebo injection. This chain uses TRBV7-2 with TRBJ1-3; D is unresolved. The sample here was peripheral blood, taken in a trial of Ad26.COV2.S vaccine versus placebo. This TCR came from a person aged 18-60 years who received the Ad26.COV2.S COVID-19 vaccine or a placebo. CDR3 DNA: TGTGCCAGCAGCTTTTCGGGTGGCGGGGCTGGAAACACCATATATTTT. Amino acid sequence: CASSFSGGGAGNTIYF. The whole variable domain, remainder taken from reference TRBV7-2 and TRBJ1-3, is GAGVSQSPSNKVTEKGKDVELRCDPISGHTALYWYRQSLGQGLEFLIYFQGNSAPDKSGLPSDRFSAERTGGSVSTLTIQRTQQEDSAVYLCASSFSGGGAGNTIYFGEGSWLTVV.